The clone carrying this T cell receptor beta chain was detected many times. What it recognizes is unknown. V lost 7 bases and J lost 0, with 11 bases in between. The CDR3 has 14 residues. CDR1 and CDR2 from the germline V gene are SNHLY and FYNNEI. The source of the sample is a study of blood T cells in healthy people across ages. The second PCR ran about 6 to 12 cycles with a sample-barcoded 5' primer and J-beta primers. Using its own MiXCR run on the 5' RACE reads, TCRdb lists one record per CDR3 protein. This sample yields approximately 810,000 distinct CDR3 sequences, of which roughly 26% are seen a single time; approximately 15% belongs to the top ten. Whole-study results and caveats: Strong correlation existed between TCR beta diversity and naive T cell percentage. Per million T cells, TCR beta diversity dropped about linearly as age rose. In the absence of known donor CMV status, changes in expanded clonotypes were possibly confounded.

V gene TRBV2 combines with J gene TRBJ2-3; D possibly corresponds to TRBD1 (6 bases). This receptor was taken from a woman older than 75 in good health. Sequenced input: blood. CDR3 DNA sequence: TGTGCCAGCAAACCAGGGGTTAGCACAGATACGCAGTATTTT. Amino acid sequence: CASKPGVSTDTQYF. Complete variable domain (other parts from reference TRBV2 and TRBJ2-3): EPEVTQTPSHQVTQMGQEVILRCVPISNHLYFYWYRQILGQKVEFLVSFYNNEISEKSEIFDDQFSVERPDGSNFTLKIRSTKLEDSAMYFCASKPGVSTDTQYFGPGTRLTVL.